One sample yielded the 4 T cell receptor beta chains listed below, sequenced in a study of T cells in Graves' hyperthyroidism and ophthalmopathy. RNA transcripts served as the template for amplifying TCR beta CDR3 regions. The HTBI primer set was used in a first-round RT-PCR of the TCR CDR3. TCRdb processed the multiplex PCR reads anew with MiXCR; each CDR3 protein has one entry. The data hold hundreds of thousands of distinct CDR3 sequences, with about 15% observed a single time. Sequenced sample: blood. These receptors were obtained from a woman aged 18-30 years with Graves' hyperthyroidism.

This clonotype was recorded many times. The chain couples TRBV4-1 to TRBJ2-3; no reliable D call. V lost 6 bases, J lost 2 bases, and 9 bases lay in between. CDR3 length: 13 amino acids. Looked up from germline, CDR1 is MGHRA and CDR2 is YSYEKL. This CDR3 reads CASREKLTDTQYF. The CDR3 nucleotides read TGCGCCAGCAGGGAGAAACTCACAGATACGCAGTATTTT.

This clonotype was counted ten times or more. The V and J genes are TRBV3-1 and TRBJ2-3; 7 bases align to TRBD1. The CDR3 contains 15 residues. CDR1 LGHDT and CDR2 YNNKEL come from the germline V gene (reference sequence). The V gene end was trimmed by 4 bases and the J gene end by 5 bases; junction bases not matched to a gene: 9. CDR3 residues: CASSPGGNTGDTQYF. The CDR3 coding sequence is TGTGCCAGCAGCCCAGGGGGAAATACTGGAGATACGCAGTATTTT.

The chain recombines TRBV7-9 with TRBJ2-2; either TRBD1 or TRBD2 may supply D (5 bases each). The CDR3 contains 15 residues. The V and J ends lost 1 base and 4 bases respectively, with 10 bases between them. Germline CDR1 SEHNR, CDR2 FQNEAQ (reference sequence). The CDR3 nucleotides read TGTGCCAGCAGCTTAGTCCAGGGACCCACCGGGGAGCTGTTTTTT. Translated: CASSLVQGPTGELFF. Full variable domain (missing parts from reference TRBV7-9 and TRBJ2-2): DTGVSQNPRHKITKRGQNVTFRCDPISEHNRLYWYRQTLGQGPEFLTYFQNEAQLEKSRLLSDRFSAERPKGSFSTLEIQRTEQGDSAMYLCASSLVQGPTGELFFGEGSRLTVL.

This clonotype came up many times. This chain uses TRBV10-2 with TRBJ2-1, with TRBD2 matching over 11 bases. The CDR3 has 18 residues. J lost 4 bases, V lost 0 bases, and 8 bases had no gene match. Germline CDR1 WSHSY, CDR2 SAAADI. The CDR3 DNA reads as TGCGCCAGCAGTGAGTCCCCCCTCCTAGCGGGAGGTTACAATGAGCAGTTCTTC. It codes for CASSESPLLAGGYNEQFF.